This TCR beta chain was recorded in a study of T cells after yellow fever vaccination (dated by TCRdb to 2018 to 2020). Context from the whole study: The SMART-Seq v4 Ultra Low Input RNA kit was used to prepare libraries from fractions with low cell numbers. The cohort comprised two healthy male donors, one aged 18 to 29 and one aged 30 to 39 years. Bulk TCR alpha and beta repertoires were sequenced longitudinally to track T-cell clones before and after primary and booster YFV17D yellow fever vaccination. Bulk PBMC replicates and cell subsets were isolated from blood drawn at multiple timepoints before and after both primary and secondary immunization. Overall study outcomes, separate from this receptor: Only a couple of donors were included in the study, so the extent to which the findings can be generalized is limited. A small fraction of clonotypes showed up in both the CD4 and CD8 compartments, probably as a result of convergent recombination. Computational filtering was required because FACS-sorted repertoires could contain abundant contaminating clonotypes from the bulk population. Compared with the primary T-cell response, the secondary T-cell response was weaker but faster, peaking on day 5 rather than day 15. After the booster, most of the clones that had expanded following primary vaccination were detected again (around 97% of CD4 and around nine tenths of CD8), which suggests that memory was broadly maintained.

Reading the germline V gene (reference sequence) gives CDR1 LGHDT and CDR2 YNNKEL. The CDR3 numbers 16 residues from cysteine through phenylalanine. Just the 48-base CDR3 DNA is kept, in frame starting at base 1. The junction shows trimming of 3 bases on V and 0 bases on J, plus 12 bases between the germline ends. This clonotype was observed at least ten times. The clone's antigen remains unknown. Qualities for individual bases were not recorded, and no much larger clone is one base off. What the treatment or condition label conveys for this sample: live attenuated yellow fever vaccine strain. At each blood-draw timepoint, two biological replicates of bulk PBMCs were collected. A standard Ficoll-Paque protocol was used to isolate PBMCs from peripheral blood. RNA was extracted with TriZol from bulk PBMCs, CD4 and CD8 fractions, and dextramer-positive and dextramer-negative fractions. TCR cDNA was made using 5'RACE template switching, a step that added a universal primer site and unique molecular identifiers. Priming for cDNA synthesis came from both the TCR alpha and TCR beta constant segments. Libraries were amplified in two PCR steps, with sample barcodes and sequencing adapters added in the second step. Sequencing of libraries was performed on Illumina HiSeq 2500 (2x100 bp) or NovaSeq (2x150 bp). The original pipeline was this. MIGEC handled demultiplexing of reads and collapsing into UMI consensus sequences, while MiXCR performed V(D)J alignment. Vaccine-responding clonotypes were defined with edgeR using replicate PBMC samples, requiring FDR below 0.01 and a log2 fold change above 5 up to day 15. Each bulk clonotype received a CD4 or CD8 identity based on whether the sequenced CD4 or CD8 repertoire contained that clonotype at higher abundance. TCRdb cleaned the public reads at Q25 with fastp, built clones with MiXCR and kept in-frame beta chains. Merged by CDR3 protein, the rows form single entries marked with the most common genes and DNA. TCRdb's processing, not the study's, gives the V and J calls here. This sample comprises roughly 300,000 distinct CDR3 sequences, around 7% of them detected only once. 15% to 20% of the sample goes to the ten largest clones.

The chain uses TRBV3-1 and TRBJ2-1; the D gene could be either TRBD1 or TRBD2, each agreeing at 6 bases. This receptor was taken from a man younger than 35 who received the YFV17D yellow fever vaccine. This material consisted of PBMCs, taken around 45 days after the first yellow fever vaccination. The nucleotide sequence reads as follows: TGTGCCAGCAGCCAGGACCGGGGGCCCTCCTACAATGAGCAGTTCTTC. This encodes CASSQDRGPSYNEQFF.